This is a list of T cell receptor beta chains from one sample in a study of follicular helper T cells after annual influenza vaccination. Produced via immunoSEQ multiplex PCR; TCRdb's table is partial and in-frame only. This table holds thousands of clones, roughly 88% found once. Sequencing was performed on CXCR5+ CD38- circulating T follicular helper cells from blood, taken 7 days after influenza vaccination. The source is an adult who received the influenza vaccine. Each CDR3 is given with its conserved first and last residue. A D gene is named only where the DNA matches it firmly. Clone size is stated in some rows and not others, as once, few, many or a class when expanded.

cdr3_length,clone_size,d_call,j_call,v_call,cdr3_nt,cdr3_aa
15,.,TRBD2,TRBJ2-1,TRBV27,TGTGCCAGCAGCTTAGCGGGAGGGCCGCAGCACGAGCAGTTCTTC,CASSLAGGPQHEQFF
13,.,.,TRBJ2-3,TRBV7-3,TGTGCCAGCAGCTTAACCGGATCAGATACGCAGTATTTT,CASSLTGSDTQYF
16,.,TRBD1,TRBJ1-3,TRBV4-2,TGTGCCAGCAGCCAAGAAGGGACAGGGGTTAGAAACACCATATATTTT,CASSQEGTGVRNTIYF
12,.,.,TRBJ2-3,TRBV6-6,TGTGCCAGCAGAGGGGATTCAGATACGCAGTATTTT,CASRGDSDTQYF
15,.,.,TRBJ1-4,TRBV19,TGTGCCAGTATCGACCACTCTGCAACTAATGAAAAACTGTTTTTT,CASIDHSATNEKLFF
14,.,.,TRBJ1-1,TRBV19,TGTGCCAGTAGTATAGAAAGGGGTTACACTGAAGCTTTCTTT,CASSIERGYTEAFF
15,few,.,TRBJ2-7,TRBV18,TGTGCCAGCTCACCGTCGCGGAGTGGAGCCTACGAGCAGTACTTC,CASSPSRSGAYEQYF
15,.,.,TRBJ2-3,TRBV4-2,TGTGCCAGCAGCCAAGACTGGACTAGCACAGATACGCAGTATTTT,CASSQDWTSTDTQYF
19,.,TRBD2,TRBJ2-3,TRBV27,TGTGCCAGCAGTTTATGGCCGGGGGCGCTAGCGGGATCGGGAGATACGCAGTATTTT,CASSLWPGALAGSGDTQYF
20,.,.,TRBJ2-7,TRBV11-2,TGTGCCAGCAGCTTAGACCCGGACAGGGGGCTAGCGGGAGTTCGAGACGAGCAGTACTTC,CASSLDPDRGLAGVRDEQYF
12,.,.,TRBJ2-2,TRBV19,TGTGCCAGTAGTATGCCCCACGGGGAGCTGTTTTTT,CASSMPHGELFF